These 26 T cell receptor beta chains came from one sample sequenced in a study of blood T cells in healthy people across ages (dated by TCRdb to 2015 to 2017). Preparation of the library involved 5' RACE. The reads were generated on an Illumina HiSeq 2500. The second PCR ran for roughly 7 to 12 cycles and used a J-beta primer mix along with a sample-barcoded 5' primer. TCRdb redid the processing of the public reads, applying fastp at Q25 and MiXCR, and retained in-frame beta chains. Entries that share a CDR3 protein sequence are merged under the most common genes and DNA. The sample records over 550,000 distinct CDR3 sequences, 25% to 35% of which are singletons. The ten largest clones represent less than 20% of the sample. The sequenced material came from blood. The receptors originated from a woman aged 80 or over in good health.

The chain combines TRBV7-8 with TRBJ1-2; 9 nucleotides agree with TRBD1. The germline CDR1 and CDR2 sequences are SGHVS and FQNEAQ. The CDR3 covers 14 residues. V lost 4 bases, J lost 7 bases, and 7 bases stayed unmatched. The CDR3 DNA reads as TGTGCCAGCAGCTCCCGGGACAGGGTTAGTGGCTACACCTTC. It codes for CASSSRDRVSGYTF.

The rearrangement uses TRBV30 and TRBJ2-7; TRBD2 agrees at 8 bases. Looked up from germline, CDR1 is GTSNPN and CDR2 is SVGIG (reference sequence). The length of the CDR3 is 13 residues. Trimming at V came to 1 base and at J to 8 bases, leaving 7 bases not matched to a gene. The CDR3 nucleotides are TGTGCCTGGAGTGAAGGACTAGCCAACAAGCAGTACTTC. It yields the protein CAWSEGLANKQYF.

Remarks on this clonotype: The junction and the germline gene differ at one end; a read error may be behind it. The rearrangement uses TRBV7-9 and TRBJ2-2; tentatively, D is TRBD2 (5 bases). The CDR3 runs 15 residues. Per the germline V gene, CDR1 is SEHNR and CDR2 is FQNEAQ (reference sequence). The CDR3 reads CASSVRAGNTGELFF. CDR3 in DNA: TGTGCCAGCAGCGTCCGGGCCGGGAACACCGGGGAGTTGTTTTTT. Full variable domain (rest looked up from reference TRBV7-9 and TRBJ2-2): DTGVSQNPRHKITKRGQNVTFRCDPISEHNRLYWYRQTLGQGPEFLTYFQNEAQLEKSRLLSDRFSAERPKGSFSTLEIQRTEQGDSAMYLCASSVRAGNTGELFFGEGSRLTVL.

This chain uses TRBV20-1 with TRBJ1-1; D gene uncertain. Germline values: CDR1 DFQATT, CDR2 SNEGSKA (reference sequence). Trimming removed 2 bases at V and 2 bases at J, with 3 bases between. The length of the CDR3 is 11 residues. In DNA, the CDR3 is TGCAGTGCTAGATCCAACACTGAAGCTTTCTTT. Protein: CSARSNTEAFF.

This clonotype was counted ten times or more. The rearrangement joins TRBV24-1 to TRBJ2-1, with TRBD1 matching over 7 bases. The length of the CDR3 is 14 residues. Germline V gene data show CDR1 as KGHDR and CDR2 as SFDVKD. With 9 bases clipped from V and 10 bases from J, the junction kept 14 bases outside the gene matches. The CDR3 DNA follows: TGTGCCACCGCTGTGACAGGGAGAGATTTGGAGCAGTTCTTC. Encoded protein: CATAVTGRDLEQFF.

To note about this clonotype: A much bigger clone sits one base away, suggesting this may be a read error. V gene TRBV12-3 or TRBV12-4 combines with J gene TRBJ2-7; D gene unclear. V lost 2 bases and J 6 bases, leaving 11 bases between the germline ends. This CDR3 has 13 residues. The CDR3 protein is CASSLQPNCEQYF. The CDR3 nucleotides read TGTGCCAGCAGTTTACAGCCCAACTGCGAGCAGTACTTC.

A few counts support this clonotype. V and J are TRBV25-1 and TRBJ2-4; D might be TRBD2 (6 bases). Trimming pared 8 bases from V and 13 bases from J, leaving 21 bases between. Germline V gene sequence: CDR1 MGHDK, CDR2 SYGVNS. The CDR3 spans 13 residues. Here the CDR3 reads CASSGDFLYKQYF. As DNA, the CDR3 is TGTGCCAGCTCCGGGGACTTCCTCTACAAGCAGTACTTC. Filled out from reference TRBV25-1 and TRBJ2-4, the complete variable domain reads EADIYQTPRYLVIGTGKKITLECSQTMGHDKMYWYQQDPGMELHLIHYSYGVNSTEKGDLSSESTVSRIRTEHFPLTLESARPSHTSQYLCASSGDFLYKQYFGAGTRLSVL.

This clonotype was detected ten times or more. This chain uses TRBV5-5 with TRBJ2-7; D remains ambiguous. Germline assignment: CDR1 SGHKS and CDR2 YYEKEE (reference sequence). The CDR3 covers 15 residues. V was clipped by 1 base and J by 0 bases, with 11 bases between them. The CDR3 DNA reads TGTGCCAGCAGCTTGCTCCAGGCTACCTCCTACGAGCAGTACTTC. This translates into CASSLLQATSYEQYF.

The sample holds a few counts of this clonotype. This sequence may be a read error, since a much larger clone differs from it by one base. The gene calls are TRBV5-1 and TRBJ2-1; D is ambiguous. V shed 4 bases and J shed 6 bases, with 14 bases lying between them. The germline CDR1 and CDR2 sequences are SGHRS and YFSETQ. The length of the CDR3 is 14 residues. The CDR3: CASSQYFRCNEQFF. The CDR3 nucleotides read TGCGCCAGCAGCCAATACTTCAGATGCAATGAGCAGTTCTTC.

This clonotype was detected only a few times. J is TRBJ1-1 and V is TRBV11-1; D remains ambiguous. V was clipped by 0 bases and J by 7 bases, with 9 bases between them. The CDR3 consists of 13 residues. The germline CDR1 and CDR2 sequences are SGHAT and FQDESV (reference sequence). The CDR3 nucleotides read TGTGCCAGCAGCTTAGCGACCGGGGTTGAAGCTTTCTTT. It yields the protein CASSLATGVEAFF.

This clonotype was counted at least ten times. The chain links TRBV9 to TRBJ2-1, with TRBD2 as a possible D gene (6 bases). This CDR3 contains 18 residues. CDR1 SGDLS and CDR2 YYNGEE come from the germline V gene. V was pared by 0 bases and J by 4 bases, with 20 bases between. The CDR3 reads CASSVDSFGGAGYNEQFF. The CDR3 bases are TGTGCCAGCAGCGTAGATTCGTTTGGAGGGGCCGGTTACAATGAGCAGTTCTTC.

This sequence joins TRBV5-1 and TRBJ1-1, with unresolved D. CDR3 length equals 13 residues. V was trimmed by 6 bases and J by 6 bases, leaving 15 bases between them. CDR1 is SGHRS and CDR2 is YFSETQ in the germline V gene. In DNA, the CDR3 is TGCGCCAGCACCACCGACGTTGGGGCTGAAGCTTTCTTT. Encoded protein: CASTTDVGAEAFF.

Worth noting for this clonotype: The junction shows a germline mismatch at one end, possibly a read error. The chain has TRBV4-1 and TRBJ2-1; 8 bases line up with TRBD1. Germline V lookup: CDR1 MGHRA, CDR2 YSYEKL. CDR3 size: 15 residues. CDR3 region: CASGQQGEVNNGQFF. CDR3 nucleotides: TGCGCCAGCGGCCAACAGGGGGAGGTTAACAATGGGCAGTTCTTC.

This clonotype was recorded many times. The CDR3 nucleotides are TGTGCCAGCAGCCTCAGCGGAACGGGAGAGACCCAGTACTTC. Its translation is CASSLSGTGETQYF. V gene TRBV7-6 combines with J gene TRBJ2-5; weak D call: TRBD2 (5 bases). V was cut by 5 bases and J by 4 bases, with 14 bases left in between. Looked up from germline, CDR1 is SGHVS and CDR2 is FNYEAQ. The CDR3 consists of 14 residues.

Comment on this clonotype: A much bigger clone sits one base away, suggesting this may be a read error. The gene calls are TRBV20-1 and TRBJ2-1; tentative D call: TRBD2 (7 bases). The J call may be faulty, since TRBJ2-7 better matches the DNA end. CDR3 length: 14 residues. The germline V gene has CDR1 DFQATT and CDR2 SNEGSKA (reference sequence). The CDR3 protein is CSALGGRPYNEQYF. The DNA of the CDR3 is TGCAGTGCCCTGGGGGGGCGGCCCTACAATGAGCAGTACTTC.

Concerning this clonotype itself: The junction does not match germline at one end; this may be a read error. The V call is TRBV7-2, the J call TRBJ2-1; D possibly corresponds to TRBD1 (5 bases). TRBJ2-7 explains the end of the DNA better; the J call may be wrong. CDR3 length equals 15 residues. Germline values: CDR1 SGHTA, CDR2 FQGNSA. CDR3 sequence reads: CANSRAPGAYNEQYF. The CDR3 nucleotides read TGTGCCAACAGCCGGGCCCCTGGGGCCTACAATGAGCAGTACTTC.

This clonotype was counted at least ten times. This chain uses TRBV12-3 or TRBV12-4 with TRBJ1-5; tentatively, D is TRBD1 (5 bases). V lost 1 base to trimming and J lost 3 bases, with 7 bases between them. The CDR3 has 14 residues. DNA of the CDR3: TGTGCCAGCAGTTTAGGCAGGGCCAATCAGCCCCAGCATTTT. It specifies CASSLGRANQPQHF.

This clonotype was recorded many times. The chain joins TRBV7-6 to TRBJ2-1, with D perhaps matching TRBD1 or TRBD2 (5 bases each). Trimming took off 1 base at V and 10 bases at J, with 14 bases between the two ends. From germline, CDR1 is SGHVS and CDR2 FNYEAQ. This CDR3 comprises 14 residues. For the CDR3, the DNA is TGTGCCAGCAGCTTAGAGACAGCCTGGGGGGAGCAGTTCTTC. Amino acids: CASSLETAWGEQFF.

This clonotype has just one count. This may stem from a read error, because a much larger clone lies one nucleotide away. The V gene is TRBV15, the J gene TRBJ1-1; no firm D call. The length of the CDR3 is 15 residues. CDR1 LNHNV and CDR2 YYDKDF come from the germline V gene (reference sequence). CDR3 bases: TGTGCCACCAGCGGAGATCTAACCGAAGGGACTGAAGCTTTCTTT. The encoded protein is CATSGDLTEGTEAFF.

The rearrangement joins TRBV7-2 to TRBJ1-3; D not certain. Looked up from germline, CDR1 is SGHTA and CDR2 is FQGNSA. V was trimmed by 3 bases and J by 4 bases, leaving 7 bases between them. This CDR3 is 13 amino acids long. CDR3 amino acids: CASSLTNGNTIYF. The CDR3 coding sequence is TGTGCCAGCAGCTTGACAAACGGAAACACCATATATTTT.

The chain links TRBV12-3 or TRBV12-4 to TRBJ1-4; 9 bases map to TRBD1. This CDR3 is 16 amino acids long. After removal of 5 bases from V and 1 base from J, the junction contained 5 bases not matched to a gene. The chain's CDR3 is CASSLTGGVTNEKLFF. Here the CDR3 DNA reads TGTGCCAGCAGTCTGACAGGGGGGGTAACTAATGAAAAACTGTTTTTT.

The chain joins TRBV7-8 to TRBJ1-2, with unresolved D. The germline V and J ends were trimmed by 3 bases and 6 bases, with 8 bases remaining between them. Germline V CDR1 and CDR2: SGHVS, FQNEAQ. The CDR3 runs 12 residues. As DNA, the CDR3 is TGTGCCAGCAGCTTCGGCCCGGATGGCTACACCTTC. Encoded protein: CASSFGPDGYTF.

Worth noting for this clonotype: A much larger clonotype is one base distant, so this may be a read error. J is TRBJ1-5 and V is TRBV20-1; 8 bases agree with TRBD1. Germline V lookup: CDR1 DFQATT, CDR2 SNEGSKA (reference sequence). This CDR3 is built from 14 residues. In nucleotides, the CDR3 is TGCAGTGCTCAGACAGGGGTGAGCAGTCAGCCCCAGCATTTT. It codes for CSAQTGVSSQPQHF.

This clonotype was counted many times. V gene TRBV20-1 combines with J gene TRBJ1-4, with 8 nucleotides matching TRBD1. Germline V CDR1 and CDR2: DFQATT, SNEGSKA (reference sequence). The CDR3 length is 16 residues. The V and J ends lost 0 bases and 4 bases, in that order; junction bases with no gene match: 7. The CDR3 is CSARESRDRINEKLFF. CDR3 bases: TGCAGTGCTAGAGAGAGCCGGGACAGGATTAATGAAAAACTGTTTTTT.

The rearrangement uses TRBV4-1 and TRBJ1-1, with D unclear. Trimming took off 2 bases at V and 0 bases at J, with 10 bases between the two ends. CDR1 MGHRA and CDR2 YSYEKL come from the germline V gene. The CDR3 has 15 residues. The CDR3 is CASSQQVAMNTEAFF. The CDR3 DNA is TGCGCCAGCAGCCAACAGGTCGCTATGAACACTGAAGCTTTCTTT.

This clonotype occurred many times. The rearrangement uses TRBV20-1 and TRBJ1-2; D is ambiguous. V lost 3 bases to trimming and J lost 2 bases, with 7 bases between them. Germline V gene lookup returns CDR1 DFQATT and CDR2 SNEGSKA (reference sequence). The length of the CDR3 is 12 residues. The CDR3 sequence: CSARAQNYGYTF. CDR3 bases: TGCAGTGCTAGGGCCCAGAACTATGGCTACACCTTC.